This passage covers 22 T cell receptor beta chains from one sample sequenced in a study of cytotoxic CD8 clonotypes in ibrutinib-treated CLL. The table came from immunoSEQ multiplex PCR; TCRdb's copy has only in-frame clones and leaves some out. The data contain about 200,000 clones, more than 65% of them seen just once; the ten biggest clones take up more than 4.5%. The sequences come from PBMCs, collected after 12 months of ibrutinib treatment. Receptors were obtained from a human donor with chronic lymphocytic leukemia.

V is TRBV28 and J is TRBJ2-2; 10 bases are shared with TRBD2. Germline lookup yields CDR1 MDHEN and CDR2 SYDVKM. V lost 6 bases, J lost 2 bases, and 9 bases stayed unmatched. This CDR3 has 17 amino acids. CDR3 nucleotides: TGTGCCAGCAGGGAGGGGCTAGCGGGAGCCAACACCGGGGAGCTGTTTTTT. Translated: CASREGLAGANTGELFF. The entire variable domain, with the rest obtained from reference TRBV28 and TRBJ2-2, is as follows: DVKVTQSSRYLVKRTGEKVFLECVQDMDHENMFWYRQDPGLGLRLIYFSYDVKMKEKGDIPEGYSVSREKKERFSLILESASTNQTSMYLCASREGLAGANTGELFFGEGSRLTVL.

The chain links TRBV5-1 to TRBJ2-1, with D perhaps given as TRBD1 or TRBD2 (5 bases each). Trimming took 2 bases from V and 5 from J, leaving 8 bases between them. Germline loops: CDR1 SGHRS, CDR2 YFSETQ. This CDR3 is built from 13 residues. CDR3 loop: CASSFGADNEQFF. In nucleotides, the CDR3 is TGCGCCAGCAGCTTCGGGGCTGACAATGAGCAGTTCTTC. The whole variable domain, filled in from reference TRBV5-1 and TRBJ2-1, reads KAGVTQTPRYLIKTRGQQVTLSCSPISGHRSVSWYQQTPGQGLQFLFEYFSETQRNKGNFPGRFSGRQFSNSRSEMNVSTLELGDSALYLCASSFGADNEQFFGPGTRLTVL.

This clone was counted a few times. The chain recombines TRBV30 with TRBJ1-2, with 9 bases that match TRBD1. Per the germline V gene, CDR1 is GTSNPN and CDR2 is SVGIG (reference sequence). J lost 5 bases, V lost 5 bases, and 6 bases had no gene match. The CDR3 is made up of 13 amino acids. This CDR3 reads CAWSGQGPYGYTF. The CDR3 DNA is TGTGCCTGGTCGGGACAGGGACCATATGGCTACACCTTC. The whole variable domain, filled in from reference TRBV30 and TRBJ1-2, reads SQTIHQWPATLVQPVGSPLSLECTVEGTSNPNLYWYRQAAGRGLQLLFYSVGIGQISSEVPQNLSASRPQDRQFILSSKKLLLSDSGFYLCAWSGQGPYGYTFGSGTRLTVV.

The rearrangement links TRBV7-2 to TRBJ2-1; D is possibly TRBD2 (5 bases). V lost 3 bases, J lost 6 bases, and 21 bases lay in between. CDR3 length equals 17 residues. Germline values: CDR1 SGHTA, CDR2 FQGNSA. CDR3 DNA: TGTGCCAGCAGCTTGACCCTAGCTTCACCCACCCGCAATGAGCAGTTCTTC. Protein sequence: CASSLTLASPTRNEQFF.

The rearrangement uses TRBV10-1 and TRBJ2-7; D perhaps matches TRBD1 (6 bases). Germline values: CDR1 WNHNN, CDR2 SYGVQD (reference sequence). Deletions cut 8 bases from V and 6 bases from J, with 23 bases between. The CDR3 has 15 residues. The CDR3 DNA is TGCGCCAGCGGGGGAATGGCGGGCCTGACAGGCGAGCAGTACTTC. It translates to CASGGMAGLTGEQYF.

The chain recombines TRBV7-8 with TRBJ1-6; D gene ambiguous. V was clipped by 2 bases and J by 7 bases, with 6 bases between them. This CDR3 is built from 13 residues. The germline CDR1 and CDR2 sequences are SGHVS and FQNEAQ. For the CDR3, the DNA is TGTGCCAGCAGCTTATCCACAAATTCACCCCTCCACTTT. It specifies CASSLSTNSPLHF.

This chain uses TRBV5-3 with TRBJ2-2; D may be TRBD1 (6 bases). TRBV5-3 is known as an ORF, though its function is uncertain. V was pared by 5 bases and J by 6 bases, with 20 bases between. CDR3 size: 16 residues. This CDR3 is CARRENQGFKSGELFF. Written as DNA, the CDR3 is TGTGCCAGAAGGGAAAACCAGGGGTTTAAGTCCGGGGAGCTGTTTTTT.

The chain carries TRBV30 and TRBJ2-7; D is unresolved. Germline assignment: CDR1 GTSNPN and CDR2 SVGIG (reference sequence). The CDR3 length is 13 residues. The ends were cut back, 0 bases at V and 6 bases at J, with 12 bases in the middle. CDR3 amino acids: CAWSVGRIREQYF. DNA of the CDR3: TGTGCCTGGAGTGTAGGTCGGATCCGCGAGCAGTACTTC.

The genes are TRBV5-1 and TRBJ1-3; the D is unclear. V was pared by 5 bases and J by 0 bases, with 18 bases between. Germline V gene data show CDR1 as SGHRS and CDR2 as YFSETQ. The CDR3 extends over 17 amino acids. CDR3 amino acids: CASSPGGGFSSGNTIYF. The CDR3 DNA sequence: TGCGCCAGCAGTCCGGGAGGCGGCTTCAGCTCTGGAAACACCATATATTTT. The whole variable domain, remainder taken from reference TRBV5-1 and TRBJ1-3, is KAGVTQTPRYLIKTRGQQVTLSCSPISGHRSVSWYQQTPGQGLQFLFEYFSETQRNKGNFPGRFSGRQFSNSRSEMNVSTLELGDSALYLCASSPGGGFSSGNTIYFGEGSWLTVV.

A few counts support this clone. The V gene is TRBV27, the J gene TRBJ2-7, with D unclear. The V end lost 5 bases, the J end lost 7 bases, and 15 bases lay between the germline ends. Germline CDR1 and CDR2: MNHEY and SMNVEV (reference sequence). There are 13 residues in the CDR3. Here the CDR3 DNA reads TGTGCCAGCAGTCCGCCCGCTTCCCTAGAGCAGTACTTC. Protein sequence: CASSPPASLEQYF.

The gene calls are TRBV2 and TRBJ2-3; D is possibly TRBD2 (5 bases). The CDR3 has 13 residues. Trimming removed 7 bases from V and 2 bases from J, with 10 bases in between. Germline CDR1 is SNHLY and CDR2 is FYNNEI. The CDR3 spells CASKKGVTDTQYF. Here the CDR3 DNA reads TGTGCCAGCAAGAAGGGAGTCACAGATACGCAGTATTTT.

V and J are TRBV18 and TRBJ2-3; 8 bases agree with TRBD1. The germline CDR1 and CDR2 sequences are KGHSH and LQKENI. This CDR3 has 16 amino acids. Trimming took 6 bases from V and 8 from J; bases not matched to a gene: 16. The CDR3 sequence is CASSPQGAEVEGTQYF. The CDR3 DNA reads TGTGCCAGCTCCCCCCAGGGGGCAGAAGTTGAGGGTACGCAGTATTTT. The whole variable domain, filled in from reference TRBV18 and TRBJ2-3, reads NAGVMQNPRHLVRRRGQEARLRCSPMKGHSHVYWYRQLPEEGLKFMVYLQKENIIDESGMPKERFSAEFPKEGPSILRIQQVVRGDSAAYFCASSPQGAEVEGTQYFGPGTRLTVL.

The CDR3 protein is CSVEAQRTDTQYF. CDR3 coding DNA: TGCAGCGTTGAAGCCCAGCGCACAGATACGCAGTATTTT. The chain couples TRBV29-1 to TRBJ2-3; D gene uncertain. The CDR3 is 13 amino acids. The V end lost 1 base, the J end lost 1 base, and 6 bases lay between the germline ends. The germline gives CDR1 SQVTM, CDR2 ANQGSEA.

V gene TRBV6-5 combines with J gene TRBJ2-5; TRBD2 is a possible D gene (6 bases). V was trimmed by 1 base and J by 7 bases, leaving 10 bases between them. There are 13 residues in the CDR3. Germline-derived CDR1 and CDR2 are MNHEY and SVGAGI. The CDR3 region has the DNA TGTGCCAGCAGTTACTGCAGGGAGGTGACCCAGTACTTC. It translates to CASSYCREVTQYF.

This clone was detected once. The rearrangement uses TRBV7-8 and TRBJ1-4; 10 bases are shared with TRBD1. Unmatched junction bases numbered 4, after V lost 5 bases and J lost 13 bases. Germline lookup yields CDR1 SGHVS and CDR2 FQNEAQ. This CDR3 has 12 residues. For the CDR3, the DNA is TGTGCCAGCAGCGCAGGACAGGGGGGACTGTTTTTT. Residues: CASSAGQGGLFF.

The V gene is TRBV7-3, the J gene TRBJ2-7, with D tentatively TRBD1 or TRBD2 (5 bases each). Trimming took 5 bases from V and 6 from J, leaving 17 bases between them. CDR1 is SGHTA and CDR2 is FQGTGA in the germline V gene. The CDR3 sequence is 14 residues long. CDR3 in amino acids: CASSPGGLVAEQYF. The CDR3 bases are TGTGCCAGCAGCCCTGGGGGTCTAGTGGCCGAGCAGTACTTC.

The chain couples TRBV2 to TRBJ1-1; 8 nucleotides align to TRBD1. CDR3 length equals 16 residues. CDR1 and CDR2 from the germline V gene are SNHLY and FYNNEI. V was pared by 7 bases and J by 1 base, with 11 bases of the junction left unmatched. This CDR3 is CASTLRRGQGNTEAFF. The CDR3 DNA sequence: TGTGCCAGCACGCTCAGGAGAGGACAGGGGAACACTGAAGCTTTCTTT.

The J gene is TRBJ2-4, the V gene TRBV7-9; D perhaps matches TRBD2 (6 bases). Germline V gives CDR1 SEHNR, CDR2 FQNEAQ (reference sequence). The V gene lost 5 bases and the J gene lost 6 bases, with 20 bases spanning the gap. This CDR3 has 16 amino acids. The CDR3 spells CASSQTQQLAVNIQYF. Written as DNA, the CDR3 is TGTGCCAGCAGCCAAACCCAACAATTAGCGGTAAACATTCAGTACTTC. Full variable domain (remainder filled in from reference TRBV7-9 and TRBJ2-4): DTGVSQNPRHKITKRGQNVTFRCDPISEHNRLYWYRQTLGQGPEFLTYFQNEAQLEKSRLLSDRFSAERPKGSFSTLEIQRTEQGDSAMYLCASSQTQQLAVNIQYFGAGTRLSVL.

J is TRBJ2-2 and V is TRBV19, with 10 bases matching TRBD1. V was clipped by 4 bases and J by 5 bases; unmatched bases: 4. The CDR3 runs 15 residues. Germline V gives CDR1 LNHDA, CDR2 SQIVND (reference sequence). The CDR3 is CASSTGQGWTGELFF. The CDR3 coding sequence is TGTGCCAGTAGTACGGGACAGGGGTGGACCGGGGAGCTGTTTTTT.

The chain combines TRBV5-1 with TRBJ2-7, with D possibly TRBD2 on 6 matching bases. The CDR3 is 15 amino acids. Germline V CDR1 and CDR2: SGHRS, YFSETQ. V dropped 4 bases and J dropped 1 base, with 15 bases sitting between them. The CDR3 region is CASSPGGTVSYEQYF. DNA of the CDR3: TGCGCCAGCAGCCCCGGAGGGACTGTGTCCTACGAGCAGTACTTC.

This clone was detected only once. Written as DNA, the CDR3 is TGTGCCTGGAGTGTACAAGGGCTGACTGAAGCTTTCTTT. As protein: CAWSVQGLTEAFF. This chain connects TRBV30 to TRBJ1-1, with D uncertain. The CDR3 runs 13 residues. Germline values: CDR1 GTSNPN, CDR2 SVGIG (reference sequence). V lost 0 bases and J 5 bases, leaving 10 bases between the germline ends.

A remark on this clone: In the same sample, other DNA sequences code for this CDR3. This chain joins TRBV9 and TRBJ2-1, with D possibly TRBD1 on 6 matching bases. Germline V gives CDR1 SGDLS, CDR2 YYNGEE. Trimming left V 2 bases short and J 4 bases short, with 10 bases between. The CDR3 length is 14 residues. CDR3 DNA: TGTGCCAGCAGCGTGGGGCAGGGGTACAATGAGCAGTTCTTC. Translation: CASSVGQGYNEQFF.